Listed here are 12 T cell receptor beta chains from one sample, sequenced in a study of shared clonotypes between healthy human individuals. The protocol was immunoSEQ multiplex PCR, while the TCRdb copy is restricted to in-frame clones and leaves out a portion. The sample lists 2 million to 3 million clones, roughly 93% occurring once. Specimen: naive CD4+ T cells from PBMCs. Specified subset: CD45RA+ positively selected. Every receptor here comes from a man younger than 35 in good health. Some clones in this sample may be carry-over from other donors' samples.

The chain couples TRBV7-2 to TRBJ2-3, with 7 positions matching TRBD1. The germline gives CDR1 SGHTA, CDR2 FQGNSA. The CDR3 spans 16 residues. The J segment lost 5 bases and the V segment lost 4 bases, leaving 12 bases of the junction unmatched. The CDR3 DNA reads as TGTGCCAGCAGCTCCTTCGCCGGGACAGTCCTAGATACGCAGTATTTT. Its protein product is CASSSFAGTVLDTQYF. The whole variable domain, remainder taken from reference TRBV7-2 and TRBJ2-3, is GAGVSQSPSNKVTEKGKDVELRCDPISGHTALYWYRQSLGQGLEFLIYFQGNSAPDKSGLPSDRFSAERTGGSVSTLTIQRTQQEDSAVYLCASSSFAGTVLDTQYFGPGTRLTVL.

This chain links TRBV6-5 with TRBJ2-3; maybe TRBD2 (5 bases). CDR3 length equals 13 residues. Germline assignment: CDR1 MNHEY and CDR2 SVGAGI. V lost 6 bases and J 1 base, leaving 8 bases between the germline ends. The DNA of the CDR3 is TGTGCCAGCAGCCGGGATCGCACAGATACGCAGTATTTT. As protein: CASSRDRTDTQYF.

The V and J genes are TRBV11-3 and TRBJ2-1, with 16 bases matching TRBD2. CDR3 length equals 16 residues. In germline, CDR1 is SGHNT, CDR2 YENEEA. V was clipped by 5 bases and J by 5 bases; unmatched bases: 3. The CDR3 protein is CASSRGLAGGNNEQFF. CDR3 nucleotide sequence: TGTGCCAGCAGCCGGGGACTAGCGGGAGGGAACAATGAGCAGTTCTTC.

CDR3: CASSEWGQAYEQYF. Here the CDR3 DNA reads TGTGCCAGCAGTGAATGGGGACAGGCCTACGAGCAGTACTTC. V gene TRBV25-1 combines with J gene TRBJ2-7, with 8 bases matching TRBD1. Germline loops: CDR1 MGHDK, CDR2 SYGVNS. J gave up 2 bases and V 1 base, and 1 base lay outside the gene matches. There are 14 residues in the CDR3.

This chain joins TRBV4-2 and TRBJ1-5; D is unclear. The CDR3 is 16 amino acids. Germline V gene data show CDR1 as LGHNA and CDR2 as YNFKEQ. Deletions cut 0 bases from V and 1 base from J, with 10 bases between. The CDR3 DNA sequence: TGTGCCAGCAGCCAAGAAGCGGGAACGAGCAATCAGCCCCAGCATTTT. Encoded protein: CASSQEAGTSNQPQHF.

Comment on this clone: At one of its ends the junction is not consistent with the germline gene, which may arise from a read error. The chain combines TRBV6-1 with TRBJ1-2; D not certain. CDR3 length: 14 residues. Germline V lookup: CDR1 MNHNS, CDR2 SASEGT. CDR3 nucleotides: TGTGCCAACAGTGAAGCTGGCATAAACTATGGCTACACCTTC. Amino acid sequence: CANSEAGINYGYTF.

CDR3 sequence reads: CASSLGLAGMGETQYF. CDR3 nucleotide sequence: TGTGCCAGCAGTTTAGGACTAGCGGGAATGGGGGAGACCCAGTACTTC. The rearrangement joins TRBV28 to TRBJ2-5; 12 nucleotides line up with TRBD2. Germline V gene lookup returns CDR1 MDHEN and CDR2 SYDVKM. The length of the CDR3 is 16 residues. J was trimmed by 5 bases and V by 2 bases; bases with no gene match: 6.

This chain joins TRBV7-2 and TRBJ2-2; 7 positions match TRBD2. The CDR3 extends over 16 amino acids. V trimming: 4 bases; J trimming: 4 bases; junction bases outside the gene matches: 9. The V gene's germline CDR1 is SGHTA and CDR2 FQGNSA. CDR3 sequence (DNA): TGTGCCAGCAGCTCAGAAGGCGGGAGTCGCACCGGGGAGCTGTTTTTT. Its translation: CASSSEGGSRTGELFF. Variable domain in full (rest from reference TRBV7-2 and TRBJ2-2): GAGVSQSPSNKVTEKGKDVELRCDPISGHTALYWYRQSLGQGLEFLIYFQGNSAPDKSGLPSDRFSAERTGGSVSTLTIQRTQQEDSAVYLCASSSEGGSRTGELFFGEGSRLTVL.

The CDR3 sequence: CASSYGGAYYNEQFF. The CDR3 DNA is TGTGCCAGCAGTTACGGCGGGGCCTACTACAATGAGCAGTTCTTC. The gene calls are TRBV6-6 and TRBJ2-1; tentative D call: TRBD2 (6 bases). The CDR3 sequence is 15 residues long. V was shortened by 2 bases and J by 3 bases, with 11 bases between the two germline ends. CDR1 and CDR2 from the germline V gene are MNHNY and SVGAGI (reference sequence).

The chain has TRBV5-4 and TRBJ2-7; 10 nucleotides align to TRBD1. V lost 4 bases to trimming and J lost 1 base; unmatched junction nucleotides: 14. From germline, CDR1 is SGHNT and CDR2 YYREEE (reference sequence). The CDR3 has 18 amino acids. CDR3 in amino acids: CASSLGGTGVKGSYEQYF. The CDR3 coding sequence is TGTGCCAGCAGCCTGGGCGGGACAGGGGTAAAAGGGTCCTACGAGCAGTACTTC.

The genes are TRBV5-1 and TRBJ2-7; D ambiguous. Germline lookup yields CDR1 SGHRS and CDR2 YFSETQ. This CDR3 spans 15 amino acids. The V end lost 0 bases, the J end lost 4 bases, and 14 bases lay between the germline ends. The CDR3 sequence: CASSLAGQRTYEQYF. CDR3 sequence (DNA): TGCGCCAGCAGCTTGGCCGGGCAGCGCACATACGAGCAGTACTTC.

The chain combines TRBV5-4 with TRBJ2-1, with D perhaps given as TRBD1 or TRBD2 (5 bases each). CDR3 length: 15 residues. CDR1 is SGHNT, CDR2 YYREEE, per germline (reference sequence). V dropped 0 bases and J dropped 6 bases, with 13 bases sitting between them. The CDR3 reads CASSLGGLGVNEQFF. CDR3 nucleotide sequence: TGTGCCAGCAGCTTGGGAGGGTTGGGGGTCAATGAGCAGTTCTTC.